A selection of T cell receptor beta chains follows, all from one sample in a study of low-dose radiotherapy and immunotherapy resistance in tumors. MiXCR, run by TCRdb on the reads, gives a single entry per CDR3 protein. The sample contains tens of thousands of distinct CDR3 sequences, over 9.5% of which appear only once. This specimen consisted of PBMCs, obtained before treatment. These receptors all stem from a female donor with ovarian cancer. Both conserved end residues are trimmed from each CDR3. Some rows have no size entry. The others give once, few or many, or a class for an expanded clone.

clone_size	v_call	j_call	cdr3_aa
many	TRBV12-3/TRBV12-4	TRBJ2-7	ASSLFSVSSYEQY
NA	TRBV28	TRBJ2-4	ASSLQVDIQY
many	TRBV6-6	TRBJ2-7	ASSYSGTGPHEQY
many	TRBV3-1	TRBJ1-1	ASSQEQSTEAF
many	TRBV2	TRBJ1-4	ASTARRTGEKLF
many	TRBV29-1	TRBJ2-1	SPGTDYNEQF
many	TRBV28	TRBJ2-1	ASSFTDYNEQF
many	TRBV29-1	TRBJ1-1	SARWGFTTEAF
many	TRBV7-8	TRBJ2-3	ASSLGPLGGRQADTQY
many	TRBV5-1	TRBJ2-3	ASSLAGSTDTQY
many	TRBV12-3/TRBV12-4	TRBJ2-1	ASTLSGGLAGRYNEQF
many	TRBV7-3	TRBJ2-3	ASSLVAGFSNTQY
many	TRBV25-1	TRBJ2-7	ASHPNHVYEQY
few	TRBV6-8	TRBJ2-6	ATGPAGANVLT
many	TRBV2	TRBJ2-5	ASKEQQETQY
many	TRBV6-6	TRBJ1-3	ASSDSGTGHSGNTIY
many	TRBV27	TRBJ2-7	ASSSPYLGSYEQY
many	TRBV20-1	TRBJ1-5	SALGQGSPYSNQPQH
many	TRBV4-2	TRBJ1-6	ASSQSGDNSPLH
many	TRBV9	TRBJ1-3	ASSARGDRGNTIY
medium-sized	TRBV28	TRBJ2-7	ASSASGVSSYEQY
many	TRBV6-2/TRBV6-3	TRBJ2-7	ASRGSGGPYEQY
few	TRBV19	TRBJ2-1	ASSIDLGTLTNEQF
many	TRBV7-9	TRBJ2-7	ASSLGDRVFEQY
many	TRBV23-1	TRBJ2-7	ASVPPGQGSYEQY
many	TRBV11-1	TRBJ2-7	ASSLVVGSYEQY
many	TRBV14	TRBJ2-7	ASSQAKPYEQY
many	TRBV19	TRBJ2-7	ASSMVRDGAYEQY
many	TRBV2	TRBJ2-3	ASSESPAGATLTDTQY
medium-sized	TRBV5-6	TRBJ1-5	ASSLGARSQPQH
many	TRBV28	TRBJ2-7	ASSLKAVGTYEQY
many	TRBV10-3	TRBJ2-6	AISDGSGANVLT
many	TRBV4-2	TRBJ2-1	ASSLLEYNEQF
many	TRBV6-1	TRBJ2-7	ASSKDRWGGSEQY
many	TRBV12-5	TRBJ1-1	ASGLGQGVAF
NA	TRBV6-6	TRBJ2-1	ASSYSNNEQF
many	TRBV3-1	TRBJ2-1	ASSRGRGEQF
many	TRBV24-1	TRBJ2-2	ATSDPGQMNTGELF
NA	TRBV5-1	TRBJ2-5	ASSSRTSGPQETQY
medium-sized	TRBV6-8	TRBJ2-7	ASKGAPYEQY
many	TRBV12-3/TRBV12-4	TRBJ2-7	ASSLNGGIDEQY
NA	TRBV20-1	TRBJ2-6	SAKGGQARSGANVLT
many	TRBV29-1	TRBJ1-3	SVEDSFSGNTIY